A single sample is the source of the 8 T cell receptor beta chains below, sequenced in a study of T cells in narcolepsy. TCRdb's table, derived via immunoSEQ multiplex PCR, lists solely in-frame clones and lacks some. The sample contains approximately 35,000 clones, around 90% of which appear only once. Sequencing used CD45RA- memory CD4+ T cells from PBMCs. Receptors originate from a human donor with narcolepsy.

The chain has TRBV11-3 and TRBJ2-7; D gene uncertain. The CDR3 consists of 16 residues. Trimming pared 5 bases from V and 1 base from J, leaving 18 bases between. Germline CDR1 is SGHNT and CDR2 is YENEEA. The chain's CDR3 is CASSRRHSLGSYEQYF. The CDR3 coding sequence is TGTGCCAGCAGCCGTCGTCACTCACTCGGGTCCTACGAGCAGTACTTC.

This clone was seen only once. The CDR3 spells CASSLDGYGYTF. The CDR3 nucleotides read TGTGCCAGCAGCTTGGACGGGTATGGCTACACCTTC. The J gene is TRBJ1-2, the V gene TRBV5-8; no reliable D call. Germline V CDR1 and CDR2: SGHTS, YDEGEE. Deletions cut 0 bases from V and 5 bases from J, with 5 bases between. The CDR3 is 12 amino acids.

To note about this clone: At one end the junction does not follow the germline gene, possibly because of a read error. This rearrangement joins TRBV7-2 to TRBJ2-2; D might be TRBD1 (6 bases). The CDR3 covers 15 residues. The germline V gene has CDR1 SGHTA and CDR2 FQGNSA. CDR3 loop: CSSRQAQGNTGELFF. The CDR3 region has the DNA TGTTCCAGCAGGCAGGCACAGGGGAACACCGGGGAGCTGTTTTTT. Drawing the rest from reference TRBV7-2 and TRBJ2-2, the complete variable domain is GAGVSQSPSNKVTEKGKDVELRCDPISGHTALYWYRQSLGQGLEFLIYFQGNSAPDKSGLPSDRFSAERTGGSVSTLTIQRTQQEDSAVYLCSSRQAQGNTGELFFGEGSRLTVL.

V and J are TRBV29-1 and TRBJ2-7; D is uncertain. CDR3 length: 12 residues. CDR1 SQVTM and CDR2 ANQGSEA come from the germline V gene. V lost 6 bases and J 0 bases, leaving 9 bases between the germline ends. The CDR3: CSVADSSYEQYF. In nucleotides, the CDR3 is TGCAGCGTCGCAGATAGCTCCTACGAGCAGTACTTC.

The chain is built from TRBV18 and TRBJ1-2; D is perhaps TRBD1 (6 bases). The CDR3 is made up of 15 amino acids. CDR1 is KGHSH, CDR2 LQKENI, per germline. The V end lost 3 bases, the J end lost 2 bases, and 13 bases lay between the germline ends. CDR3: CASSPDRLGNYGYTF. The CDR3 DNA reads as TGTGCCAGCTCACCCGACAGGTTGGGGAACTATGGCTACACCTTC.

J is TRBJ1-2 and V is TRBV5-1, with 7 bases lining up with TRBD1. Trimming removed 0 bases from V and 4 bases from J; junction bases left unmatched: 3. The germline V gene encodes CDR1 SGHRS and CDR2 YFSETQ. This CDR3 has 14 amino acids. For the CDR3, the DNA is TGCGCCAGCAGCTTGGAAGGGACAGCCTATGGCTACACCTTC. It yields the protein CASSLEGTAYGYTF.

V gene TRBV28 combines with J gene TRBJ2-7, with D uncertain. The V gene's germline CDR1 is MDHEN and CDR2 SYDVKM. Trimming took 3 bases from V and 7 from J, leaving 13 bases between them. The CDR3 contains 13 residues. The CDR3 reads CASSFRTVGEQYF. CDR3 bases: TGTGCCAGCAGTTTTAGGACGGTGGGTGAGCAGTACTTC.

The chain couples TRBV7-2 to TRBJ1-2; D gene ambiguous. The CDR3 consists of 14 residues. Germline V gene data show CDR1 as SGHTA and CDR2 as FQGNSA. Trimming cost V 0 bases and J 5 bases, with 10 bases left between them. The CDR3: CASSLAVSVYGYTF. In DNA, the CDR3 is TGTGCCAGCAGCTTAGCCGTGTCGGTTTATGGCTACACCTTC.